The clone carrying this T cell receptor beta chain was counted once. Its cognate antigen is unknown. There are 20 residues in the CDR3. Germline V CDR1 and CDR2: SGHRS, YFSETQ. Trimming cost V 3 bases and J 0 bases, with 28 bases left between them. This specimen comes from a study of cytomegalovirus exposure and HLA in healthy donors. Findings and caveats of the study: In a later analysis, across HLA loci, associated TCR counts were highest for DRB1, lowest for HLA-C. About 90% or about 30% of the time was how often most TCR beta V segments were productive, according to an earlier analysis.

In the PCR, 60 Vbeta and 13 Jbeta primers were used. TCRdb keeps only in-frame clones here, not all; method: immunoSEQ multiplex PCR. Of tens of thousands of clones in the sample, 60% to 85% are singletons; the top ten hold under 1.2%. The sequencing sample was made of PBMCs. This clonotype was sampled from a male donor in good health and CMV-seronegative. V and J are TRBV5-1 and TRBJ2-7; TRBD2 is a possible D gene (7 bases). The CDR3 sequence is CASSSMGRDKGGGSSYEQYF. The CDR3, as DNA: TGCGCCAGCAGCTCAATGGGCAGGGACAAAGGGGGAGGGAGCTCCTACGAGCAGTACTTC. Full variable domain (rest looked up from reference TRBV5-1 and TRBJ2-7): KAGVTQTPRYLIKTRGQQVTLSCSPISGHRSVSWYQQTPGQGLQFLFEYFSETQRNKGNFPGRFSGRQFSNSRSEMNVSTLELGDSALYLCASSSMGRDKGGGSSYEQYFGPGTRLTVT.